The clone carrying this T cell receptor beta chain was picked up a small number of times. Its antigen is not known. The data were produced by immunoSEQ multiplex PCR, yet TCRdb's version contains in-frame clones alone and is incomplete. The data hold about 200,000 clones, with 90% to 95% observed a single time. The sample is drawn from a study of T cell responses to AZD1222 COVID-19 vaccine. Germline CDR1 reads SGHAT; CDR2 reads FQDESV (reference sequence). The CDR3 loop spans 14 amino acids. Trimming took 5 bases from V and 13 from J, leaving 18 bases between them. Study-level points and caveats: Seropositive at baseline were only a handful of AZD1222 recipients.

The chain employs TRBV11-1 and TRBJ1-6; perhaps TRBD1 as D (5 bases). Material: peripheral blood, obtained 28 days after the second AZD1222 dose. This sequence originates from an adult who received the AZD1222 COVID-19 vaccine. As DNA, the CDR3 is TGTGCCAGCAGCGTGCAGGGAGGGGAGCTCCCCCTCCACTTT. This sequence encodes CASSVQGGELPLHF.